A selection of T cell receptor beta chains follows, all from one sample in a study of T cell responses to AZD1222 COVID-19 vaccine. The table came from immunoSEQ multiplex PCR; TCRdb's copy has only in-frame clones and leaves some out. The sample carries 90,000 to 150,000 clones, about 88% recorded once. The input for sequencing was peripheral blood, taken on day 0 of AZD1222 vaccination. The source is an adult in good health. Both conserved end residues are trimmed from each CDR3. Fields, in order: CDR3 protein, J gene, V gene.

ANQREGGLDEQF	TRBJ2-1	TRBV18
ASKQTSTGYT	TRBJ1-2	TRBV6-5
ASSSSSGNTIY	TRBJ1-3	TRBV7-2
SVEDPGSSSYGYT	TRBJ1-2	TRBV29-1
ASSEGGQGIYGYT	TRBJ1-2	TRBV2
ASSFADQGNYGYT	TRBJ1-2	TRBV28
ASSLGQGAWQPQH	TRBJ1-5	TRBV6-5
SVTDGHSGNTIY	TRBJ1-3	TRBV29-1
ASIYRRPGQPQH	TRBJ1-5	TRBV19
ASSLALLANEQF	TRBJ2-1	TRBV5-8
ASSHGSSSYEQY	TRBJ2-7	TRBV14
ASSLGSLGETQY	TRBJ2-5	TRBV5-1
ASSLRAPGRLISYEQY	TRBJ2-7	TRBV28
ASSLGSGGRATDTQY	TRBJ2-3	TRBV7-2
ASSLDPSSYNEQF	TRBJ2-1	TRBV11-2
ASSLGTSGRGGTDTQY	TRBJ2-3	TRBV5-1
ASSWTSGSNEQF	TRBJ2-1	TRBV6-6
SVEASGKDTQY	TRBJ2-3	TRBV29-1
ASSTAPYNQPQH	TRBJ1-5	TRBV27
SALGQANTEAF	TRBJ1-1	TRBV29-1